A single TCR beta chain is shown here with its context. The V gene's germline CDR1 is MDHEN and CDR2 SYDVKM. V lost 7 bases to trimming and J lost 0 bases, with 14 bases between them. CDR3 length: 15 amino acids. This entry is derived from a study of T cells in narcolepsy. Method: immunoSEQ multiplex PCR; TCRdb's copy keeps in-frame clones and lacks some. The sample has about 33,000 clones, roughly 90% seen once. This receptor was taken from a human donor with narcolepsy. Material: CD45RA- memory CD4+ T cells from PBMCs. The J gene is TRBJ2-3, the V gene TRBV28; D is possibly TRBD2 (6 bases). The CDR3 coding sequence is TGTGCCAGCAAGAATGGGGGGAGAAGCACAGATACGCAGTATTTT. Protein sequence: CASKNGGRSTDTQYF.